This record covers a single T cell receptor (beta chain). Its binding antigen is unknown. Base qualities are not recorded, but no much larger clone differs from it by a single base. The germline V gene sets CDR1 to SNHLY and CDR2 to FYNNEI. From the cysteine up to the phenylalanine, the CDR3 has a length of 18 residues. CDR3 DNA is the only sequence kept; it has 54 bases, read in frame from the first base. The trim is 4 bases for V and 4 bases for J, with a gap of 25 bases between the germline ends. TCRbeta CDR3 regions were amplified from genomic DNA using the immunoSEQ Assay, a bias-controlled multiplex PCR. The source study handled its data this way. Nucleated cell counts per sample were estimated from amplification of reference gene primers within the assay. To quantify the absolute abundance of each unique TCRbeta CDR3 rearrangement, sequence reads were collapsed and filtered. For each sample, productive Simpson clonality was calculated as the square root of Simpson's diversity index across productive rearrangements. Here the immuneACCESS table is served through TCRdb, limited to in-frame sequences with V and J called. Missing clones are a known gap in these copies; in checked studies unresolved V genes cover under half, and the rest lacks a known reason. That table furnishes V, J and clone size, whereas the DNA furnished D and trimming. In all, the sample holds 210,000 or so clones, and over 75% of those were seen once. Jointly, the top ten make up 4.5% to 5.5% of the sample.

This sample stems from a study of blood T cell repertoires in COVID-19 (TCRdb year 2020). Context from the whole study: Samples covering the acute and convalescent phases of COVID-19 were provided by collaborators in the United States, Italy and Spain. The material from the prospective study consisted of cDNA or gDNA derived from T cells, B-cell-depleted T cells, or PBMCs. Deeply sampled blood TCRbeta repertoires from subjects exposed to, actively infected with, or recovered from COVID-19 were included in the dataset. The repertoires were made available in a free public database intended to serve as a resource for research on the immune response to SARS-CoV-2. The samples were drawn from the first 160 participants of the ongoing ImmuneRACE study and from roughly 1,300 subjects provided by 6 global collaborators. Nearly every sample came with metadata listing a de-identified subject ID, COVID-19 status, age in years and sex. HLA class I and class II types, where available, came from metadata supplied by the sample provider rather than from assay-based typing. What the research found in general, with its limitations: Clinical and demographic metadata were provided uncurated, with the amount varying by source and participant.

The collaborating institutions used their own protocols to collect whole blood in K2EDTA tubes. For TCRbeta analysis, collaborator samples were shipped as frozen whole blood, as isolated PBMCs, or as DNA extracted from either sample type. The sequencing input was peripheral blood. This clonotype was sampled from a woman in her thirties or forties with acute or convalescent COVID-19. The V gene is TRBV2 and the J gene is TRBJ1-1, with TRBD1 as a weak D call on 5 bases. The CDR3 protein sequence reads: CASSVLGLGGRKGTEAFF. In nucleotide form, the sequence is TGTGCCAGCAGTGTGCTCGGCCTCGGGGGTAGGAAGGGCACTGAAGCTTTCTTT.